Below are 3 T cell receptor beta chains sequenced from a single sample in a study of graft-versus-host responses after intestinal transplantation. Sequencing used immunoSEQ multiplex PCR; TCRdb keeps in-frame clones, though not all of them. The repertoire holds about 54,000 clones, roughly nine tenths seen once, with approximately 5.1% in the top ten. The sample was PBMCs, taken roughly 660 days after intestinal transplant. The receptors here all came from a human patient who received an intestinal transplant, so some T cells may come from the graft donor.

This clone is a singleton in its sample. The rearrangement links TRBV9 to TRBJ2-5, with D perhaps assigned TRBD1 or TRBD2 (5 bases each). The CDR3 is 19 residues long. CDR1 is SGDLS, CDR2 YYNGEE, per germline. The ends were cut back, 0 bases at V and 5 bases at J, with 26 bases in the middle. Written as DNA, the CDR3 is TGTGCCAGCAGCGTAGGTGCGGCGGTTGGGTATGGGGACGAGGAGACCCAGTACTTC. This gives the protein CASSVGAAVGYGDEETQYF.

The chain is built from TRBV11-2 and TRBJ1-5, with a possible D match to TRBD1 (5 bases). CDR3 size: 13 residues. Germline CDR1 SGHAT, CDR2 FQNNGV. V lost 5 bases and J 9 bases, leaving 14 bases between the germline ends. The chain's CDR3 is CASSPGPRRPQHF. CDR3 sequence (DNA): TGTGCCAGCAGCCCAGGGCCCCGCCGGCCCCAGCATTTT.

The chain has TRBV19 and TRBJ1-3; D not resolved. With 7 bases removed from V and 0 bases from J, the gap between germline ends came to 10 bases. The CDR3 loop spans 14 amino acids. Germline CDR1 is LNHDA and CDR2 is SQIVND (reference sequence). CDR3 in amino acids: CASNPNFSGNTIYF. Here the CDR3 DNA reads TGTGCCAGTAACCCGAACTTCTCTGGAAACACCATATATTTT. The complete variable domain, with remaining parts taken from reference TRBV19 and TRBJ1-3, reads DGGITQSPKYLFRKEGQNVTLSCEQNLNHDAMYWYRQDPGQGLRLIYYSQIVNDFQKGDIAEGYSVSREKKESFPLTVTSAQKNPTAFYLCASNPNFSGNTIYFGEGSWLTVV.